This note documents a single T cell receptor beta chain sequence. Profiled with immunoSEQ multiplex PCR; TCRdb holds only in-frame clones, not every one. In the table there are about 130,000 clones, roughly 87% of which are singletons. This record comes from a study of control samples from healthy donors and cancer patients. This CDR3 has 14 amino acids. V lost 3 bases, J lost 2 bases, and 7 bases lay in between. From germline, CDR1 is MDHEN and CDR2 SYDVKM. This TCR was recovered from a man between 18 and 35 years old in good health. This chain uses TRBV28 with TRBJ1-4; no definite D call. Input material: blood. CDR3 residues: CASSFWSTNEKLFF. The CDR3 coding sequence is TGTGCCAGCAGTTTCTGGTCGACTAATGAAAAACTGTTTTTT.